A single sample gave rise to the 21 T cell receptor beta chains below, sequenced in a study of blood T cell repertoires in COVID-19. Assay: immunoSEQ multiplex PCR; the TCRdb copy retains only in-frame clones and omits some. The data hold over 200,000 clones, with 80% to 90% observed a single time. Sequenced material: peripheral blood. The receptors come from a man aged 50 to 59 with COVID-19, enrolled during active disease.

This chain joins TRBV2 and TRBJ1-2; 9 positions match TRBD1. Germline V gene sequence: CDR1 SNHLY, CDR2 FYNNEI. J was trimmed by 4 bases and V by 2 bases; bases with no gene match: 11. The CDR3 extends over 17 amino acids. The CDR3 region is CASSETRTGAPSYGYTF. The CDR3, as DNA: TGTGCCAGCAGTGAAACTCGGACAGGGGCTCCTTCCTATGGCTACACCTTC.

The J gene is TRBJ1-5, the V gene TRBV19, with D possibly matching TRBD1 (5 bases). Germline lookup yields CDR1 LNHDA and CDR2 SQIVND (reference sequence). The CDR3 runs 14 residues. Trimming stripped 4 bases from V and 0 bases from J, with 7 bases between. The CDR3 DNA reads TGTGCCAGTAGTAGGGGGGGTAGCAATCAGCCCCAGCATTTT. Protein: CASSRGGSNQPQHF.

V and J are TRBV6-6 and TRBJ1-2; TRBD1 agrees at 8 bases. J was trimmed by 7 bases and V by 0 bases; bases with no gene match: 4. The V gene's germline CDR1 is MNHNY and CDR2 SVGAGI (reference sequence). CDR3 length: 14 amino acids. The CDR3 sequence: CASSYSFDRGGYTF. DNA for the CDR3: TGTGCCAGCAGTTACTCCTTCGACAGGGGTGGCTACACCTTC.

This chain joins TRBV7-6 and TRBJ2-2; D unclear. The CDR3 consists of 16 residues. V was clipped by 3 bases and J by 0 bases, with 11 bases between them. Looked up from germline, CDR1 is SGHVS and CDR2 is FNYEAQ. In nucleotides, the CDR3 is TGTGCCAGCAGCTTCAAAACGCCAGCGAACACCGGGGAGCTGTTTTTT. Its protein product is CASSFKTPANTGELFF.

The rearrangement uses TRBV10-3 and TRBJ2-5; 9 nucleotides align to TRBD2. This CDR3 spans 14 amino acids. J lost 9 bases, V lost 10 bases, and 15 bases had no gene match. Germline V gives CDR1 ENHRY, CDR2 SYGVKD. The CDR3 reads CATESGGPPGAQYF. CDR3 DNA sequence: TGTGCCACGGAGAGCGGGGGGCCCCCCGGGGCCCAGTACTTC.

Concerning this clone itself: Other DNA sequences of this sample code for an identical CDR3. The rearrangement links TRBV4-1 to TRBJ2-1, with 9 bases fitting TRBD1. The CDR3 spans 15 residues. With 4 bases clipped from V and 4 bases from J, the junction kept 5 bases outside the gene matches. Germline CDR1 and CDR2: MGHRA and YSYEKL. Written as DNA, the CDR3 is TGCGCCAGCAGCCGAAAGGACAGGGGTTACAATGAGCAGTTCTTC. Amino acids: CASSRKDRGYNEQFF.

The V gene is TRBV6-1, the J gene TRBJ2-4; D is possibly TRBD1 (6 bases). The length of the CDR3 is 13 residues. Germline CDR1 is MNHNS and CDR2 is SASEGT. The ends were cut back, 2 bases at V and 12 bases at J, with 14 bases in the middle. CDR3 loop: CASSETLTGHQYF. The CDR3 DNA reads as TGTGCCAGCAGTGAAACCTTGACGGGACATCAGTACTTC.

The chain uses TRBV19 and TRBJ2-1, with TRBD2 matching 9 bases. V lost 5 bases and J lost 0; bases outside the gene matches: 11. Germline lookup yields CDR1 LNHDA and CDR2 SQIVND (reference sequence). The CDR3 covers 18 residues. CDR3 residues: CASSQAGLAMSSYNEQFF. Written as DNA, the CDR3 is TGTGCCAGTAGTCAGGCGGGACTAGCCATGAGCTCCTACAATGAGCAGTTCTTC.

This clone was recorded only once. The CDR3 protein is CASSVSGEGTGELFF. The CDR3 nucleotides are TGTGCCAGCAGCGTATCGGGGGAGGGCACCGGGGAGCTGTTTTTT. The chain has TRBV9 and TRBJ2-2, with 7 bases lining up with TRBD2. Per the germline V gene, CDR1 is SGDLS and CDR2 is YYNGEE. This CDR3 is 15 amino acids long. J was trimmed by 4 bases and V by 1 base; bases with no gene match: 4.

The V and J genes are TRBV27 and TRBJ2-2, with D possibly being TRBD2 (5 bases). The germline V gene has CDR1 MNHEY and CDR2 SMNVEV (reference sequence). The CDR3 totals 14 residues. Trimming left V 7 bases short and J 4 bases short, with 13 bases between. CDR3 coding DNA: TGTGCCAGCAAGGAGGTCCGTCTCACCGGGGAGCTGTTTTTT. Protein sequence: CASKEVRLTGELFF.

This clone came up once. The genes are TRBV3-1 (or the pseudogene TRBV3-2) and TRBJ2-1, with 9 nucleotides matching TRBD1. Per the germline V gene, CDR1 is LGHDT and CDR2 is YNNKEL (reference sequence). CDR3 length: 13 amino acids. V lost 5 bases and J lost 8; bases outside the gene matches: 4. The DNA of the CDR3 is TGTGCCAGCAGCGCACAGGGGGCCTATGAGCAGTTCTTC. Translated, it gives CASSAQGAYEQFF.

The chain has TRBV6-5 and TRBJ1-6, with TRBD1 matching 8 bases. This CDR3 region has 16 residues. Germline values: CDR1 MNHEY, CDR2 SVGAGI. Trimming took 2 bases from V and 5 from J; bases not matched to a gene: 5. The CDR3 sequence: CASSYLRQGHNSPLHF. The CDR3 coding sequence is TGTGCCAGCAGTTACCTCAGACAGGGGCATAATTCACCCCTCCACTTT.

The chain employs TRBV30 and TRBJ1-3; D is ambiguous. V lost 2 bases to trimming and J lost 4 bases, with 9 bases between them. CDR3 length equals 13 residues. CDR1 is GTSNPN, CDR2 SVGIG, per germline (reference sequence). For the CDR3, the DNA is TGTGCCTGGAGTCCGCTGACAGGAAACACCATATATTTT. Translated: CAWSPLTGNTIYF.

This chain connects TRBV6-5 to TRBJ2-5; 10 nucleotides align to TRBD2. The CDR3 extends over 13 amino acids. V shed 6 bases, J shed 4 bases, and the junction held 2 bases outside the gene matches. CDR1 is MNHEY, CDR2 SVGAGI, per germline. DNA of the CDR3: TGTGCCAGCAGACTAGCGGGGTTAGAGACCCAGTACTTC. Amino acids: CASRLAGLETQYF.

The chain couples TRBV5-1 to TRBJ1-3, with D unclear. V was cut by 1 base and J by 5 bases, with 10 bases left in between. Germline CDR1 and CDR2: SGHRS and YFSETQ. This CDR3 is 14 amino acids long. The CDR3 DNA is TGCGCCAGCAGCTTGACAGCAAACCGAAACACCATATATTTT. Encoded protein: CASSLTANRNTIYF.

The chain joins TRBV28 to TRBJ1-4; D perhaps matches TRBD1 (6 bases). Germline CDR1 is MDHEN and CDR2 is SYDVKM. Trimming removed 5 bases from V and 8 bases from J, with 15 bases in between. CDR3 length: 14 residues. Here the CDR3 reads CASSKGGVWEKLFF. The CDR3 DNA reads TGTGCCAGCAGTAAAGGGGGGGTCTGGGAAAAACTGTTTTTT.

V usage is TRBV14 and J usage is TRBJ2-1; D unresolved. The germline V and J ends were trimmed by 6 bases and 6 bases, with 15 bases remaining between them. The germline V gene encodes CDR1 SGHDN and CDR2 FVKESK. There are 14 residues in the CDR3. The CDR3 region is CASSPRLLPNEQFF. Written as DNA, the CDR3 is TGTGCCAGCAGTCCCCGACTCCTTCCCAATGAGCAGTTCTTC.

The CDR3 region is CASSYAAVRPQHF. The CDR3 coding sequence is TGTGCCAGTAGTTATGCGGCCGTTCGGCCCCAGCATTTT. The V gene is TRBV19, the J gene TRBJ1-5; D unresolved. Germline assignment: CDR1 LNHDA and CDR2 SQIVND (reference sequence). The CDR3 covers 13 residues. V was trimmed by 5 bases and J by 9 bases, leaving 14 bases between them.

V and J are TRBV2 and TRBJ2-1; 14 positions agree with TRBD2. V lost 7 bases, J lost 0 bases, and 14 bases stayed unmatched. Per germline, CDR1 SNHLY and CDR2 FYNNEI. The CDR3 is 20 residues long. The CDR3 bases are TGTGCCAGCATGCGTGGGATAGGACTAGCGGGGGGAAGCTCCTACAATGAGCAGTTCTTC. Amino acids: CASMRGIGLAGGSSYNEQFF.

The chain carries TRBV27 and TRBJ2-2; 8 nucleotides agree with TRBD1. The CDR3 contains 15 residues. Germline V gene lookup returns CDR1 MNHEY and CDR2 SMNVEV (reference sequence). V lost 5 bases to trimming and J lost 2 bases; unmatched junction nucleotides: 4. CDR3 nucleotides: TGTGCCAGCAGTGCTGGACAGGGTAACACCGGGGAGCTGTTTTTT. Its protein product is CASSAGQGNTGELFF.

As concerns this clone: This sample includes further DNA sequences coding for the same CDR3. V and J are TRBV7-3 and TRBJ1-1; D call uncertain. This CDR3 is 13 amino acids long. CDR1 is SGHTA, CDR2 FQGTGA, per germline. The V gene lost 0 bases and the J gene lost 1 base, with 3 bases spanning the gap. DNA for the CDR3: TGTGCCAGCAGCTTAACAGCGAACACTGAAGCTTTCTTT. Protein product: CASSLTANTEAFF.